The text below deals with one T cell receptor beta chain. The same CDR3 can be traced to other DNA sequences in this sample. CD45RO-negative cells were positively selected for CCR7, leaving out terminally differentiated effector memory CD45RA+ cells. This sample is drawn from a study of shared clonotypes between healthy human individuals. TCRdb's copy holds only in-frame clones and misses some; the assay was immunoSEQ multiplex PCR. The table has some 2,000,000 clones, about 95% seen once. Per the germline V gene, CDR1 is SNHLY and CDR2 is FYNNEI. V gave up 2 bases and J gave up 4 bases, with 5 bases separating them. This CDR3 has 12 residues.

The clonotype comes from a man aged 18 to 30 in good health. The rearrangement joins TRBV2 to TRBJ2-5; no reliable D call. Sequenced material: naive CD8+ T cells sorted from blood. The DNA of the CDR3 is TGTGCCAGCAGTGAATTGGGAGAGACCCAGTACTTC. Protein: CASSELGETQYF. Drawing the rest from reference TRBV2 and TRBJ2-5, the complete variable domain is EPEVTQTPSHQVTQMGQEVILRCVPISNHLYFYWYRQILGQKVEFLVSFYNNEISEKSEIFDDQFSVERPDGSNFTLKIRSTKLEDSAMYFCASSELGETQYFGPGTRLLVL.